Listed below are T cell receptor beta chains from one sample, sequenced in a study of blood T cell repertoires in COVID-19. The method was immunoSEQ multiplex PCR; TCRdb's version includes in-frame clones alone and lacks a portion of them. The data hold approximately 140,000 clones, with approximately 86% observed a single time. The sequenced sample was peripheral blood. The receptors shown here come from a man in his 70s with acute or convalescent COVID-19. Each CDR3 is given with its conserved first and last residue. The order of the fields is CDR3 length, V gene, D gene, clone size, J gene, CDR3 DNA, CDR3 protein. The D gene is left open where the match is weak. Where a row states a size, it is once, few, many or the class of an expanded clone; other rows omit it.

CDR3 length: 14; V gene: TRBV2; D gene: -; clone size: once; J gene: TRBJ2-5; CDR3 DNA: TGTGCCAGCAGTGAACAGGGTCTTCAAGAGACCCAGTACTTC; CDR3 protein: CASSEQGLQETQYF
CDR3 length: 15; V gene: TRBV4-2; D gene: -; clone size: few; J gene: TRBJ2-7; CDR3 DNA: TGTGCCAGCAGCCAGGCCGGCTCAGAGGTGTACGAGCAGTACTTC; CDR3 protein: CASSQAGSEVYEQYF
CDR3 length: 15; V gene: TRBV6-5; D gene: TRBD1; clone size: -; J gene: TRBJ1-4; CDR3 DNA: TGTGCCAGCAGTCCGCTCAGGGGGCTAACAGAAAAACTGTTTTTT; CDR3 protein: CASSPLRGLTEKLFF
CDR3 length: 16; V gene: TRBV2; D gene: TRBD1; clone size: -; J gene: TRBJ1-2; CDR3 DNA: TGTGCCAGCATCCCGGACAGGGTGGGCGCTAACTATGGCTACACCTTC; CDR3 protein: CASIPDRVGANYGYTF
CDR3 length: 17; V gene: TRBV14; D gene: TRBD2; clone size: -; J gene: TRBJ2-3; CDR3 DNA: TGTGCCAGCAGCCAAGATCTGAGGCGGGAGGGCCCTTATACGCAGTATTTT; CDR3 protein: CASSQDLRREGPYTQYF
CDR3 length: 17; V gene: TRBV11-2; D gene: -; clone size: once; J gene: TRBJ1-3; CDR3 DNA: TGTGCCAGCAGCTTATACGGGGACATCATCTCTGGAAACACCATATATTTT; CDR3 protein: CASSLYGDIISGNTIYF
CDR3 length: 16; V gene: TRBV7-7; D gene: TRBD2; clone size: -; J gene: TRBJ2-2; CDR3 DNA: TGTGCTAGCAGCTACTCTTCAGCGGGAGGGACCGGGGAGCTGTTTTTT; CDR3 protein: CASSYSSAGGTGELFF
CDR3 length: 14; V gene: TRBV6-6; D gene: -; clone size: -; J gene: TRBJ2-5; CDR3 DNA: TGTGCCAGCAGTTACTCAGGACAAATGGGGACCCAGTACTTC; CDR3 protein: CASSYSGQMGTQYF
CDR3 length: 13; V gene: TRBV6-2/TRBV6-3; D gene: -; clone size: -; J gene: TRBJ1-1; CDR3 DNA: TGTGCCAGCAGTAACACAGGGTTCACTGAAGCTTTCTTT; CDR3 protein: CASSNTGFTEAFF
CDR3 length: 16; V gene: TRBV27; D gene: -; clone size: few; J gene: TRBJ1-6; CDR3 DNA: TGTGCCAGCAGTTCTGGGGAGGTGTCACCGAATTCACCCCTCCACTTT; CDR3 protein: CASSSGEVSPNSPLHF
CDR3 length: 16; V gene: TRBV7-3; D gene: TRBD2; clone size: -; J gene: TRBJ2-1; CDR3 DNA: TGTGCCAGCAGTCCCCGGGAGGGCCCCTCCTACAATGAGCAGTTCTTC; CDR3 protein: CASSPREGPSYNEQFF
CDR3 length: 17; V gene: TRBV27; D gene: TRBD2; clone size: -; J gene: TRBJ2-2; CDR3 DNA: TGTGCCAGCAGTTTACGGACTAGCGGGAGTGTGGCCGGGGAGCTGTTTTTT; CDR3 protein: CASSLRTSGSVAGELFF
CDR3 length: 13; V gene: TRBV11-3; D gene: -; clone size: -; J gene: TRBJ1-1; CDR3 DNA: TGTGCCAGCAGCTTAGACTCCGTTACTGAAGCTTTCTTT; CDR3 protein: CASSLDSVTEAFF
CDR3 length: 17; V gene: TRBV23-1; D gene: TRBD2; clone size: once; J gene: TRBJ2-3; CDR3 DNA: TGCGCCAGCAGTCATTCGAGACTAGCGGGGAGCACAGATACGCAGTATTTT; CDR3 protein: CASSHSRLAGSTDTQYF
CDR3 length: 15; V gene: TRBV19; D gene: TRBD2; clone size: -; J gene: TRBJ2-1; CDR3 DNA: TGTGCCAGTAGTATGGAAGGCACAGCGGGAGCAAGGCAGTTCTTC; CDR3 protein: CASSMEGTAGARQFF
CDR3 length: 15; V gene: TRBV11-2; D gene: TRBD2; clone size: -; J gene: TRBJ2-1; CDR3 DNA: TGTGCCAGCAGCTCCAGCGGGAGGGCCGAGAATGAGCAGTTCTTC; CDR3 protein: CASSSSGRAENEQFF
CDR3 length: 16; V gene: TRBV6-6; D gene: -; clone size: -; J gene: TRBJ2-3; CDR3 DNA: TGTGCCAGCAGTTACTCTGGAGGGGCAGGTACAGATACGCAGTATTTT; CDR3 protein: CASSYSGGAGTDTQYF
CDR3 length: 15; V gene: TRBV6-5; D gene: -; clone size: -; J gene: TRBJ2-5; CDR3 DNA: TGTGCCAGCAGTTACGGAGGGGCAGCCCAAGAGACCCAGTACTTC; CDR3 protein: CASSYGGAAQETQYF
CDR3 length: 13; V gene: TRBV6-5; D gene: -; clone size: -; J gene: TRBJ1-1; CDR3 DNA: TGTGCCAGCGAGCCCACATACGGGACTGAAGCTTTCTTT; CDR3 protein: CASEPTYGTEAFF
CDR3 length: 12; V gene: TRBV7-2; D gene: -; clone size: -; J gene: TRBJ2-7; CDR3 DNA: TGTGCCAGCAGCTTTCGAGCGGGCGAGCAGTACTTC; CDR3 protein: CASSFRAGEQYF
CDR3 length: 16; V gene: TRBV5-6; D gene: -; clone size: -; J gene: TRBJ1-3; CDR3 DNA: TGTGCCAGCAGCGGGGCGGCAGGGGTCTCTGGAAACACCATATATTTT; CDR3 protein: CASSGAAGVSGNTIYF
CDR3 length: 15; V gene: TRBV5-6; D gene: TRBD2; clone size: -; J gene: TRBJ2-3; CDR3 DNA: TGTGCCAGCAGCTTGTCTGGCGGGAGAACAGATACGCAGTATTTT; CDR3 protein: CASSLSGGRTDTQYF
CDR3 length: 13; V gene: TRBV7-3; D gene: TRBD2; clone size: -; J gene: TRBJ2-1; CDR3 DNA: TGTGCCAGCAGACTAGCGGGAGGGAATGAGCAGTTCTTC; CDR3 protein: CASRLAGGNEQFF
CDR3 length: 12; V gene: TRBV6-1; D gene: -; clone size: few; J gene: TRBJ1-2; CDR3 DNA: TGTGCCAGCAGTGAAGGAGATTATGGCTACACCTTC; CDR3 protein: CASSEGDYGYTF
CDR3 length: 16; V gene: TRBV3-1/TRBV3-2; D gene: -; clone size: -; J gene: TRBJ2-1; CDR3 DNA: TGTGCCAGCAGCAGCCCGACAGGCCGCTCCTACAATGAGCAGTTCTTC; CDR3 protein: CASSSPTGRSYNEQFF
CDR3 length: 13; V gene: TRBV7-2; D gene: -; clone size: once; J gene: TRBJ2-3; CDR3 DNA: TGTGCCAGCAGCGAGAGCGAACGGCACACGCAGTATTTT; CDR3 protein: CASSESERHTQYF
CDR3 length: 14; V gene: TRBV25-1; D gene: TRBD1; clone size: -; J gene: TRBJ2-2; CDR3 DNA: TGTGCCAGCACAGGGGGCGCAGGAACCGGGGAGCTGTTTTTT; CDR3 protein: CASTGGAGTGELFF
CDR3 length: 11; V gene: TRBV6-2/TRBV6-3; D gene: -; clone size: -; J gene: TRBJ2-7; CDR3 DNA: TGTGCCAGCAGTTCCTTCTACGAGCAGTACTTC; CDR3 protein: CASSSFYEQYF
CDR3 length: 16; V gene: TRBV5-1; D gene: TRBD2; clone size: -; J gene: TRBJ2-2; CDR3 DNA: TGCGCCAGCAGCTTGGTAGCGGGAGAACGGTCCGGGGAGCTGTTTTTT; CDR3 protein: CASSLVAGERSGELFF
CDR3 length: 13; V gene: TRBV27; D gene: -; clone size: -; J gene: TRBJ1-2; CDR3 DNA: TGTGCCAGCAGTCCCGCTACAGCGGGTGGCTACACCTTC; CDR3 protein: CASSPATAGGYTF
CDR3 length: 16; V gene: TRBV20-1; D gene: TRBD2; clone size: -; J gene: TRBJ2-2; CDR3 DNA: TGCAGTGCTAGTTTTCTAGCGGGAGAAAACACCGGGGAGCTGTTTTTT; CDR3 protein: CSASFLAGENTGELFF
CDR3 length: 14; V gene: TRBV6-4; D gene: -; clone size: -; J gene: TRBJ1-5; CDR3 DNA: TGTGCCAGCAGCGCTGCGCCGGGTTCCAATGCCCAGCATTTT; CDR3 protein: CASSAAPGSNAQHF
CDR3 length: 16; V gene: TRBV9; D gene: TRBD1; clone size: -; J gene: TRBJ2-1; CDR3 DNA: TGTGCCAGCAGCCCGGGGACAGGGAGCTCCTACAATGAGCAGTTCTTC; CDR3 protein: CASSPGTGSSYNEQFF
CDR3 length: 18; V gene: TRBV28; D gene: -; clone size: -; J gene: TRBJ1-3; CDR3 DNA: TGTGCCAGCAGTTTATTTGGCCCCTCTGGGGGCGGAGGAAACACCATATATTTT; CDR3 protein: CASSLFGPSGGGGNTIYF